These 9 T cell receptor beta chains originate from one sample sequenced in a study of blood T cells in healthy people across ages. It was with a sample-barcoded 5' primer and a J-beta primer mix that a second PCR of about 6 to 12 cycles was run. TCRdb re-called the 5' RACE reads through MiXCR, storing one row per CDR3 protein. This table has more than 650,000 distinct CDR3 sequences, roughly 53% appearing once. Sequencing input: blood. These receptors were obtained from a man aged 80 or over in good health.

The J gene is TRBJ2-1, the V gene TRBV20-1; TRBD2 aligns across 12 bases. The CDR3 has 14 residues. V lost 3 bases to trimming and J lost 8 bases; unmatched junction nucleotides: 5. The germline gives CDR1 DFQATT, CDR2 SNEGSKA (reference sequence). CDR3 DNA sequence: TGCAGTGCTAGCCGACTAGCGGGAGTTTATGAGCAGTTCTTC. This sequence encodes CSASRLAGVYEQFF.

For the CDR3, the DNA is TGCAGCGTCCGACTAGGACCTGTGAACACCGGGGAGCTGTTTTTT. Protein product: CSVRLGPVNTGELFF. The gene calls are TRBV29-1 and TRBJ2-2; D may be TRBD2 (6 bases). The V end lost 6 bases, the J end lost 1 base, and 15 bases lay between the germline ends. CDR1 and CDR2 from the germline V gene are SQVTM and ANQGSEA. The CDR3 runs to 15 residues.

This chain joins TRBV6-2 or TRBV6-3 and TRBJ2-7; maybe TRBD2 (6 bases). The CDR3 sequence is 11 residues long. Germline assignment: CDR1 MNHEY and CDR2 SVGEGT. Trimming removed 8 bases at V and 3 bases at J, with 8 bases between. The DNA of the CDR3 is TGTGCCAGCGGGCGGGACTACGAGCAGTACTTC. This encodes CASGRDYEQYF.

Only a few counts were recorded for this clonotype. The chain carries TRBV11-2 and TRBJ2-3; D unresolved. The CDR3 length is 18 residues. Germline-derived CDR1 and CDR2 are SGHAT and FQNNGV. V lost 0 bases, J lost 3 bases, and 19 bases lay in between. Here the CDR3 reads CASSLDSGWPPATDTQYF. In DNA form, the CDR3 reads TGTGCCAGCAGCTTAGATAGTGGGTGGCCCCCCGCGACAGATACGCAGTATTTT.

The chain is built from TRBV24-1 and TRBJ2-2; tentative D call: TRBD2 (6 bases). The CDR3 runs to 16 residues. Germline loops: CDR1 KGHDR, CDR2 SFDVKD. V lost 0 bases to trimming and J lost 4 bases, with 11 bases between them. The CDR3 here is CATSDLQRAGTGELFF. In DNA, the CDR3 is TGTGCCACCAGTGATTTGCAGCGGGCCGGCACCGGGGAGCTGTTTTTT.

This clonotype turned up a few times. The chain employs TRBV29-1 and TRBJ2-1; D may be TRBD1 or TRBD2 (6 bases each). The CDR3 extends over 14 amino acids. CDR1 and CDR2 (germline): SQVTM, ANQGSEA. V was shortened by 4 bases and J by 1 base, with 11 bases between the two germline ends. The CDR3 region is CSVGRGLSYNEQFF. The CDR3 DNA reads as TGCAGCGTTGGTCGGGGGCTTTCCTACAATGAGCAGTTCTTC.

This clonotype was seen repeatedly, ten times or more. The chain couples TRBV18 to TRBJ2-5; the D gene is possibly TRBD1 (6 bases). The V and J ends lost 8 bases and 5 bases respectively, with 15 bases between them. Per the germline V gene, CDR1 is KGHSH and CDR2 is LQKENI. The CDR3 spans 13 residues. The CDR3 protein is CASSPGAGETQYF. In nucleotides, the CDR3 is TGTGCCAGCAGCCCAGGGGCAGGGGAGACCCAGTACTTC. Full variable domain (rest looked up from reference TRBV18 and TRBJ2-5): NAGVMQNPRHLVRRRGQEARLRCSPMKGHSHVYWYRQLPEEGLKFMVYLQKENIIDESGMPKERFSAEFPKEGPSILRIQQVVRGDSAAYFCASSPGAGETQYFGPGTRLLVL.

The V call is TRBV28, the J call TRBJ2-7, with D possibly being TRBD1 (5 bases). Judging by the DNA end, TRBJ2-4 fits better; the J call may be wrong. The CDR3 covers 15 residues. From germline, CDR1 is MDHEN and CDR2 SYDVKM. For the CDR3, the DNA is TGTGCCAGCAGTCCGACAGATTTAGCCAAAAACATTCAGTACTTC. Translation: CASSPTDLAKNIQYF.

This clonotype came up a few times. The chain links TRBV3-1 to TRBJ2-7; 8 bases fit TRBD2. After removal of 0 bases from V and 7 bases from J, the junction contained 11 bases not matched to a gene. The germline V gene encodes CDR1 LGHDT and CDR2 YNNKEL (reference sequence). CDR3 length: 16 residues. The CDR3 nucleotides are TGTGCCAGCAGCCAAGAGGGAGCGGGGGAAAACAATGAGCAGTACTTC. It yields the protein CASSQEGAGENNEQYF.